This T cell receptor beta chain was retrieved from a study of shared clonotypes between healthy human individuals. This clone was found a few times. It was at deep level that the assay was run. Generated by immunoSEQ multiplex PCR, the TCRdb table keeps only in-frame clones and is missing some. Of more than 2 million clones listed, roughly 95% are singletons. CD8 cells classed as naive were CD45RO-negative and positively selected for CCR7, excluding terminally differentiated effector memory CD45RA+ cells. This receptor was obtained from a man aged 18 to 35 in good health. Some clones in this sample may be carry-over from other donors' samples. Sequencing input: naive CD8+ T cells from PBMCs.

DNA for the CDR3: TGCGCCAGCAGCCCCCCTACCCTAGAGCAGCCCCAGCATTTT. Translated, it gives CASSPPTLEQPQHF. The V and J genes are TRBV4-1 and TRBJ1-5; D not resolved. The germline V and J ends were trimmed by 4 bases and 7 bases, with 14 bases remaining between them. CDR3 size: 14 residues. Germline values: CDR1 MGHRA, CDR2 YSYEKL.